This T cell receptor (beta chain) was captured by sequencing in a study of blood T cell repertoires in COVID-19. Across the study: Sources were T cells, B-cell-depleted T cells, or PBMCs; the material itself was cDNA or gDNA.

The CDR3 is made up of 14 amino acids. Germline CDR1 is LNHDA and CDR2 is SQIVND (reference sequence). Trimming took off 1 base at V and 4 bases at J, with 8 bases between the two ends. In the authors' workflow: Reference gene primers were amplified, and this amplification served to estimate nucleated cell counts. The table came from immunoSEQ multiplex PCR; TCRdb's copy has only in-frame clones and leaves some out. The V and J calls and clone size come from that table; D and trimming were worked out from the DNA. The sample consists of about 240,000 clones, roughly nine tenths of them appearing once.

The V call is TRBV19, the J call TRBJ1-5; D call uncertain. The sample taken for sequencing was peripheral blood. This receptor was obtained from a man aged 60 to 75 with acute or convalescent COVID-19. This CDR3 is CASSIASGNQPQHF. The CDR3, as DNA: TGTGCCAGTAGTATAGCTTCGGGGAATCAGCCCCAGCATTTT.